This TCR beta chain was identified during a study of shared T cell receptors in the human thymus. This table comes from immunoSEQ multiplex PCR, and its TCRdb copy is limited to in-frame clones, with some not included. Here the sample spans over 650,000 clones, around 87% being singletons. The CDR3 is made up of 14 amino acids. Between the trimmed V and J ends, which lost 7 bases and 2 bases, there was a span of 13 bases. CDR1 is MGHDK, CDR2 SYGVNS, per germline. These data are also associated with another study on human thymus T cells. From that paper: Resections from corrective heart surgery supplied the thymus tissue. Related research described strongly overlapping thymic repertoires in unrelated people.

The sample consisted of thymocytes. This TCR came from a boy under two years old with a congenital heart defect. This sequence joins TRBV25-1 and TRBJ2-3; D unclear. The CDR3 loop is CASKGGGLTDTQYF. CDR3 DNA: TGTGCCAGCAAAGGCGGCGGCCTCACAGATACGCAGTATTTT.